Below are 20 T cell receptor beta chains sequenced from a single sample in a study of blood T cells in healthy people across ages. Using a J-beta primer mix together with a sample-barcoded 5' primer, a second PCR was run for roughly 6 to 12 cycles. TCRdb re-derived calls from the 5' RACE reads in MiXCR, one entry per CDR3 protein. The sample has about 1.1 million distinct CDR3 sequences, around two fifths seen once; the top ten hold less than 15%. Sequencing was performed on blood. The receptor set was obtained from a young man in good health.

There are a few counts of this clonotype. This chain joins TRBV7-9 and TRBJ1-2; the D is unclear. Germline V gives CDR1 SEHNR, CDR2 FQNEAQ (reference sequence). Between the trimmed V and J ends, which lost 3 bases and 2 bases, there was a span of 13 bases. The CDR3 contains 15 residues. The CDR3: CASSLVALLNYGYTF. CDR3 nucleotide sequence: TGTGCCAGCAGCTTGGTGGCACTCCTAAACTATGGCTACACCTTC.

J is TRBJ2-5 and V is TRBV9; 10 bases line up with TRBD2. Matching the DNA end better, TRBJ2-7 makes the J call doubtful. The germline gives CDR1 SGDLS, CDR2 YYNGEE. This CDR3 comprises 15 residues. CDR3 in DNA: TGTGCCAGCAGCGCCGCCGGGACTAGCGACTACGAGCAGTACTTC. Its protein is CASSAAGTSDYEQYF.

This clonotype has a count of ten or more. CDR3 nucleotide sequence: TGTGCCAGCAGTTCGACTGGTAGTCGGGAAAAACTGTTTTTT. Translating gives CASSSTGSREKLFF. The V call is TRBV12-3 or TRBV12-4, the J call TRBJ1-4; no clear D gene. The CDR3 extends over 14 amino acids. V lost 4 bases to trimming and J lost 8 bases, with 14 bases between them.

There are a few counts of this clonotype. The chain employs TRBV18 and TRBJ1-2; no reliable D call. Trimming shortened V by 3 bases and J by 8 bases, and 13 bases separated the two germline ends. The CDR3 loop spans 13 amino acids. Germline V gene sequence: CDR1 KGHSH, CDR2 LQKENI. In nucleotides, the CDR3 is TGTGCCAGCTCACCTCTGGAGTTGAGAGGCTACACCTTC. Protein product: CASSPLELRGYTF.

V and J are TRBV20-1 and TRBJ2-1, with 7 bases fitting TRBD2. V lost 1 base to trimming and J lost 4 bases; unmatched junction nucleotides: 4. Germline lookup yields CDR1 DFQATT and CDR2 SNEGSKA (reference sequence). This CDR3 region has 14 residues. The CDR3 DNA reads as TGCAGTGCTAGAGTGGCTAGCGGATACAATGAGCAGTTCTTC. Amino acids: CSARVASGYNEQFF.

Turning to this clonotype: Relative to the germline gene, one junction end is altered; a read error may explain this. The rearrangement links TRBV7-2 to TRBJ1-6, with D unclear. This CDR3 has 15 residues. CDR1 is SGHTA, CDR2 FQGNSA, per germline. The CDR3 here is CASRGRSSHNSPLHF. CDR3 nucleotide sequence: TGTGCCAGCAGGGGGAGGAGCTCCCATAATTCACCCCTCCACTTT.

The CDR3 coding sequence is TGTGCCACCAGTGATCGGGACTGGCCCACCGGGGAGCTGTTTTTT. As protein: CATSDRDWPTGELFF. The rearrangement joins TRBV24-1 to TRBJ2-2, with D perhaps TRBD2 (6 bases). The CDR3 extends over 15 amino acids. Germline V lookup: CDR1 KGHDR, CDR2 SFDVKD. V lost 3 bases, J lost 4 bases, and 11 bases lay in between.

The gene calls are TRBV18 and TRBJ2-2; D is unresolved. Trimming shortened V by 2 bases and J by 10 bases, and 5 bases separated the two germline ends. The CDR3 consists of 11 residues. The germline CDR1 and CDR2 sequences are KGHSH and LQKENI. CDR3 sequence: CASSPTVELFF. The CDR3 DNA sequence: TGTGCCAGCTCACCAACTGTGGAGCTGTTTTTT.

This clonotype has more than one count but fewer than ten. J is TRBJ2-3 and V is TRBV3-1; no clear D gene. Germline V lookup: CDR1 LGHDT, CDR2 YNNKEL (reference sequence). The CDR3 spans 12 residues. Deletions cut 0 bases from V and 7 bases from J, with 5 bases between. CDR3 amino acids: CASSQDQNTQYF. DNA for the CDR3: TGTGCCAGCAGCCAAGATCAGAATACGCAGTATTTT.

The chain is built from TRBV2 and TRBJ2-7; D is ambiguous. The CDR3 is 12 amino acids. Germline-derived CDR1 and CDR2 are SNHLY and FYNNEI. V lost 6 bases and J 3 bases, leaving 9 bases between the germline ends. The DNA for the CDR3 is TGTGCCAGCAGGGACGGCAACTACGAGCAGTACTTC. As protein: CASRDGNYEQYF.

The V gene is TRBV7-2, the J gene TRBJ2-3, with a tentative D call TRBD1 (5 bases). Germline CDR1 SGHTA, CDR2 FQGNSA. CDR3 length: 17 residues. V dropped 5 bases and J dropped 2 bases, with 20 bases sitting between them. CDR3 residues: CASSRNSGIRVTDTQYF. In DNA, the CDR3 is TGTGCCAGCAGCAGGAATTCAGGGATTAGAGTCACAGATACGCAGTATTTT.

The V gene is TRBV7-2, the J gene TRBJ2-1, with unresolved D. Trimming shortened V by 4 bases and J by 6 bases, and 10 bases separated the two germline ends. The CDR3 totals 13 residues. Germline CDR1 reads SGHTA; CDR2 reads FQGNSA. This CDR3 reads CASSSEHSNEQFF. The CDR3 DNA reads TGTGCCAGCAGCTCGGAACACTCCAATGAGCAGTTCTTC. Full variable domain (outside the CDR3, taken from reference TRBV7-2 and TRBJ2-1): GAGVSQSPSNKVTEKGKDVELRCDPISGHTALYWYRQSLGQGLEFLIYFQGNSAPDKSGLPSDRFSAERTGGSVSTLTIQRTQQEDSAVYLCASSSEHSNEQFFGPGTRLTVL.

The gene calls are TRBV24-1 and TRBJ2-1; D remains ambiguous. The CDR3 extends over 13 amino acids. With 5 bases removed from V and 13 bases from J, the gap between germline ends came to 17 bases. From germline, CDR1 is KGHDR and CDR2 SFDVKD. The CDR3 DNA reads TGTGCCACCAGTGTCGACTCCCAAGAGACCCAGTTCTTC. This gives the protein CATSVDSQETQFF.

To note about this clonotype: One end of the junction varies from germline; a read error may be responsible. The rearrangement joins TRBV5-1 to TRBJ2-3, with 8 bases lining up with TRBD1. The CDR3 length is 17 residues. Looked up from germline, CDR1 is SGHRS and CDR2 is YFSETQ. CDR3 bases: TGTGCCAGCAGCGCGCCGGACAGGGACGGTCTGATGGATACGCAGTATTTT. Translation: CASSAPDRDGLMDTQYF.

The chain is built from TRBV6-2 or TRBV6-3 and TRBJ1-2; no clear D gene. CDR1 MNHEY and CDR2 SVGEGT come from the germline V gene. CDR3 size: 13 residues. V was pared by 6 bases and J by 4 bases, with 12 bases between. The CDR3 reads CASSRPGIYGYTF. The CDR3 nucleotides read TGTGCCAGCAGCCGACCGGGCATCTATGGCTACACCTTC.

The chain is built from TRBV6-2 or TRBV6-3 and TRBJ2-3; D possibly corresponds to TRBD2 (7 bases). Trimming stripped 4 bases from V and 13 bases from J, with 15 bases between. CDR3 length: 12 residues. The germline CDR1 and CDR2 sequences are MNHEY and SVGEGT. CDR3 sequence: CASSFQGTKEYF. CDR3 nucleotide sequence: TGTGCCAGCAGTTTCCAGGGGACTAAGGAGTATTTT.

This clonotype was counted ten times or more. V and J are TRBV20-1 and TRBJ2-5; no definite D call. Germline V lookup: CDR1 DFQATT, CDR2 SNEGSKA (reference sequence). The ends were cut back, 0 bases at V and 4 bases at J, with 12 bases in the middle. The CDR3 spans 14 residues. CDR3 loop: CSARDPGIRETQYF. CDR3 DNA sequence: TGCAGTGCTAGAGATCCCGGAATCCGAGAGACCCAGTACTTC.

The genes are TRBV20-1 and TRBJ2-3, with D hard to call. This CDR3 has 15 residues. CDR1 is DFQATT, CDR2 SNEGSKA, per germline (reference sequence). Trimming removed 0 bases at V and 0 bases at J, with 10 bases between. CDR3 sequence: CSARDIEDSTDTQYF. For the CDR3, the DNA is TGCAGTGCTAGAGATATAGAGGATAGCACAGATACGCAGTATTTT.

This sequence joins TRBV20-1 and TRBJ1-1, with D perhaps matching TRBD1 (5 bases). V lost 6 bases and J 5 bases, leaving 28 bases between the germline ends. The CDR3 spans 17 residues. CDR1 and CDR2 from the germline V gene are DFQATT and SNEGSKA (reference sequence). The CDR3 sequence: CSAPSGGAMGRSTEAFF. The CDR3 bases are TGCAGTGCCCCCTCCGGTGGGGCGATGGGGAGGAGTACTGAAGCTTTCTTT.

This clonotype appeared a few times. The rearrangement joins TRBV3-1 to TRBJ2-1, with a weak D call TRBD1 (5 bases). V was cut by 4 bases and J by 9 bases, with 16 bases left in between. From germline, CDR1 is LGHDT and CDR2 YNNKEL (reference sequence). CDR3 size: 14 residues. The CDR3 sequence: CASSLTDLIGEQFF. DNA of the CDR3: TGTGCCAGCAGCCTGACAGACCTGATCGGTGAGCAGTTCTTC.